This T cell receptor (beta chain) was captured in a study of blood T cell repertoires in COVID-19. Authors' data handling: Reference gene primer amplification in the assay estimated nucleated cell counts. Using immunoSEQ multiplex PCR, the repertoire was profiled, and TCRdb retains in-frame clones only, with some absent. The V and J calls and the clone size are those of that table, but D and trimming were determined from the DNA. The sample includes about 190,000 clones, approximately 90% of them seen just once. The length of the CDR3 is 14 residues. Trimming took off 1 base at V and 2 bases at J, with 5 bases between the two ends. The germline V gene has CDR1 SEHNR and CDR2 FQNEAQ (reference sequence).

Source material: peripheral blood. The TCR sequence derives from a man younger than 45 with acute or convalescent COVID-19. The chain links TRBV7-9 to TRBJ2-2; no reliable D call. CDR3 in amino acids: CASSLGTNTGELFF. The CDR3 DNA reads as TGTGCCAGCAGCTTAGGAACTAACACCGGGGAGCTGTTTTTT.